This T cell receptor beta chain emerged from a study of blood T cell repertoires in COVID-19. Germline V CDR1 and CDR2: SGHRS, YFSETQ. The CDR3 extends over 15 amino acids. Trimming took 0 bases from V and 5 from J, leaving 9 bases between them. Clones were sequenced by immunoSEQ multiplex PCR, and TCRdb holds only the in-frame ones, with some missing. The data hold roughly 300,000 clones, with roughly 87% observed a single time. The chain links TRBV5-1 to TRBJ1-6; no clear D. The clonotype comes from a woman in her 30s who had recovered from COVID-19. The sequenced material came from PBMCs or T cells enriched from blood (not recorded which). CDR3: CASSLVSRNNSPLHF. The CDR3 DNA is TGCGCCAGCAGCTTGGTTTCCAGGAATAATTCACCCCTCCACTTT.